This TCR beta chain stems from a study of blood T cell repertoires in COVID-19. At the level of the study: T cells, B-cell-depleted T cells, or PBMCs supplied cDNA or gDNA.

Sequencing used immunoSEQ multiplex PCR; TCRdb keeps in-frame clones, though not all of them. The sample yields more than 250,000 clones, more than 85% seen once. Sequenced: PBMCs or T cells enriched from blood (not recorded which). This TCR was recovered from a woman in her twenties or thirties who had recovered from COVID-19.

The CDR3 coding sequence is TGTGCCAGCAGCTTAGATGCATGGAGCACTGAAGCTTTCTTT. This encodes CASSLDAWSTEAFF. The chain joins TRBV11-2 to TRBJ1-1, with D hard to call. The CDR3 covers 14 residues. Germline CDR1 and CDR2: SGHAT and FQNNGV. Between the trimmed V and J ends, which lost 0 bases and 4 bases, there was a span of 9 bases.